Given below is one TCR beta chain in context. The antigen is not known. CD45RO-negative CD8 cells positively selected for CCR7 made up the naive population, which excluded terminally differentiated effector memory CD45RA+ cells. Replicate sorted-subset PCRs were loaded with approximately 190 ng DNA, approximately 31,000 T cell genomes. The data were produced by immunoSEQ multiplex PCR, yet TCRdb's version contains in-frame clones alone and is incomplete. Counted here are about 2.1 million clones, 85% to 95% occurring once; the ten biggest clones make up less than 2%. This entry belongs to a study of shared clonotypes between healthy human individuals. Study results and caveats: Blood was the only sampled material, and tissue repertoires likely differ. The generation probabilities recorded for non-shared clonotypes fell below those of clonotypes shared by all four donors.

The CDR3 totals 13 residues. The J segment lost 4 bases and the V segment lost 10 bases, leaving 9 bases of the junction unmatched. CDR1 and CDR2 from the germline V gene are SNHLY and FYNNEI. The chain couples TRBV2 to TRBJ1-1; 7 bases match TRBD1. Sequencing was performed on naive CD8+ T cells from PBMCs. The receptor's source is a man younger than 30 in good health. Some clones in this sample may be carry-over from other donors' samples. CDR3 in DNA: TGTGCCAACTCGGGACAGACGTCCACTGAAGCTTTCTTT. As protein: CANSGQTSTEAFF.